The rows below give T cell receptor beta chains drawn from one sample of a study of T cell responses to AZD1222 COVID-19 vaccine. Clones were sequenced by immunoSEQ multiplex PCR, and TCRdb holds only the in-frame ones, with some missing. Of fewer than 90,000 clones detected, about 89% appear once; the ten largest clones hold around 10%. The sample here was peripheral blood, taken 28 days after the second AZD1222 dose. Receptors originate from an adult who received the AZD1222 COVID-19 vaccine. Both conserved end residues are part of each CDR3. Fields, in order: J gene, D gene, V gene, clone size, CDR3 DNA, CDR3 protein. The D gene is left open where the match is weak. Expanded clones get a size class; other rows say once, few or many, or leave the size out.

J gene: TRBJ1-1
D gene: .
V gene: TRBV7-9
clone size: .
CDR3 DNA: TGTGCCAGCAGTTTGACCGGGACCGCGAACACTGAAGCTTTCTTT
CDR3 protein: CASSLTGTANTEAFF

J gene: TRBJ1-1
D gene: .
V gene: TRBV28
clone size: .
CDR3 DNA: TGTGCCAGCAGAAATGGGGGCGGGGGCGTGAGGCGAACTGAAGCTTTCTTT
CDR3 protein: CASRNGGGGVRRTEAFF

J gene: TRBJ2-2
D gene: TRBD2
V gene: TRBV7-9
clone size: once
CDR3 DNA: TGTGCCAGCAGCCGGACCTTAGCGGGAGGGGCCGGGGAGCTGTTTTTT
CDR3 protein: CASSRTLAGGAGELFF

J gene: TRBJ2-3
D gene: .
V gene: TRBV7-9
clone size: .
CDR3 DNA: TGTGCCAGCAGCCCGGGGCCATACACAGATACGCAGTATTTT
CDR3 protein: CASSPGPYTDTQYF

J gene: TRBJ2-4
D gene: TRBD2
V gene: TRBV6-5
clone size: .
CDR3 DNA: TGTGCCAGCAGTCTAGCGGGGGGAGCCAAAAACATTCAGTACTTC
CDR3 protein: CASSLAGGAKNIQYF

J gene: TRBJ2-7
D gene: .
V gene: TRBV28
clone size: .
CDR3 DNA: TGTGCCAGCAGTTCTACCGGCCGAGGCATAAACAAGCAGTACTTC
CDR3 protein: CASSSTGRGINKQYF

J gene: TRBJ2-7
D gene: .
V gene: TRBV19
clone size: .
CDR3 DNA: TGTGCCAGTAGTCCCCGGGGCCGAACCTTATCCGAGCAGTACTTC
CDR3 protein: CASSPRGRTLSEQYF

J gene: TRBJ1-1
D gene: .
V gene: TRBV9
clone size: .
CDR3 DNA: TGTGCCAGCAGCCGCAACAGGAACACTGAAGCTTTCTTT
CDR3 protein: CASSRNRNTEAFF

J gene: TRBJ2-1
D gene: TRBD2
V gene: TRBV10-1
clone size: .
CDR3 DNA: TGCGCCAGCAGGGGGGGACTAGCGGGCCCTGGCCGGAACAATGAGCAGTTCTTC
CDR3 protein: CASRGGLAGPGRNNEQFF

J gene: TRBJ1-3
D gene: TRBD1
V gene: TRBV13
clone size: .
CDR3 DNA: TGTGCCAGCAGCTTAGGCCTACTCACAGGGGGCACTGGAAACACCATATATTTT
CDR3 protein: CASSLGLLTGGTGNTIYF

J gene: TRBJ1-5
D gene: .
V gene: TRBV19
clone size: .
CDR3 DNA: TGTGCCAGTAGGTCGGGGGGTCAGCCCCAGCATTTT
CDR3 protein: CASRSGGQPQHF

J gene: TRBJ2-2
D gene: .
V gene: TRBV6-4
clone size: .
CDR3 DNA: TGTGCCAGCAGTTCGCATACTACAGGGAACGGGGAGCTGTTTTTT
CDR3 protein: CASSSHTTGNGELFF

J gene: TRBJ2-5
D gene: TRBD1
V gene: TRBV14
clone size: .
CDR3 DNA: TGTGCCAGCAGCAGGGGGCGTCAAGAGACCCAGTACTTC
CDR3 protein: CASSRGRQETQYF

J gene: TRBJ1-1
D gene: .
V gene: TRBV30
clone size: .
CDR3 DNA: TGTGCCTGGATCAGGGCTGGTGAAGCTTTCTTT
CDR3 protein: CAWIRAGEAFF

J gene: TRBJ2-7
D gene: TRBD1
V gene: TRBV5-1
clone size: .
CDR3 DNA: TGCGCCAGCAGCTTGGCACCGGACAGGGAGTACGAGCAGTACTTC
CDR3 protein: CASSLAPDREYEQYF

J gene: TRBJ1-1
D gene: .
V gene: TRBV7-9
clone size: .
CDR3 DNA: TGTGCCACTACGCTCGGGGGTCGGACTGAAGCTTTCTTT
CDR3 protein: CATTLGGRTEAFF

J gene: TRBJ1-2
D gene: .
V gene: TRBV23-1
clone size: .
CDR3 DNA: TGCGCCAGGGAGAAAGGGGGAAGGGGCTACACCTTC
CDR3 protein: CAREKGGRGYTF

J gene: TRBJ1-2
D gene: .
V gene: TRBV7-9
clone size: few
CDR3 DNA: TGTGCCAGCAGCTTAGGGAACTATGGCTACACCTTC
CDR3 protein: CASSLGNYGYTF

J gene: TRBJ1-2
D gene: .
V gene: TRBV28
clone size: few
CDR3 DNA: TGTGCCAGCCTAAAGGGAGGGCGGGGTATTTATGGCTACACCTTC
CDR3 protein: CASLKGGRGIYGYTF

J gene: TRBJ2-5
D gene: .
V gene: TRBV18
clone size: .
CDR3 DNA: TGTGCCAGCTCACAACAAAGAGGGGAGACCCAGTACTTC
CDR3 protein: CASSQQRGETQYF

J gene: TRBJ2-1
D gene: TRBD1
V gene: TRBV18
clone size: .
CDR3 DNA: TGTGCCAGCTCACCCGGGACAGGGACTTTGGGGGAGCAGTTCTTC
CDR3 protein: CASSPGTGTLGEQFF

J gene: TRBJ1-5
D gene: .
V gene: TRBV28
clone size: few
CDR3 DNA: TGTGCCAGCAGTTACCCGGGTTTAAAGAAGCCCCAGCATTTT
CDR3 protein: CASSYPGLKKPQHF

J gene: TRBJ1-1
D gene: TRBD1
V gene: TRBV28
clone size: .
CDR3 DNA: TGTGCCAGCATCCTTTCGGGACAGTTTAGTGAAGCTTTCTTT
CDR3 protein: CASILSGQFSEAFF

J gene: TRBJ2-2
D gene: .
V gene: TRBV5-4
clone size: .
CDR3 DNA: TGTGCCAGCAGCTTGGGGCAGGGCAGATCCGGGGAGCTGTTTTTT
CDR3 protein: CASSLGQGRSGELFF

J gene: TRBJ2-2
D gene: .
V gene: TRBV9
clone size: .
CDR3 DNA: TGTGCCAGCAGCGTAGACTTCACCGGGGAGCTGTTTTTT
CDR3 protein: CASSVDFTGELFF

J gene: TRBJ1-1
D gene: .
V gene: TRBV27
clone size: .
CDR3 DNA: TGTGCCAGCAGTTTAACCAGGGTGAACACTGAAGCTTTCTTT
CDR3 protein: CASSLTRVNTEAFF

J gene: TRBJ1-1
D gene: TRBD1
V gene: TRBV25-1
clone size: .
CDR3 DNA: TGTGCCAGCAGTGGTCGAGGAGACAGGGGGAACACTGAAGCTTTCTTT
CDR3 protein: CASSGRGDRGNTEAFF

J gene: TRBJ2-7
D gene: TRBD1
V gene: TRBV28
clone size: .
CDR3 DNA: TGTGCCAGCAGCAGTCCGGGACAGGGCGGCTACGAGCAGTACTTC
CDR3 protein: CASSSPGQGGYEQYF

J gene: TRBJ1-5
D gene: .
V gene: TRBV4-1
clone size: .
CDR3 DNA: TGCGCCAGCAGCCGAGAGGTGGGGGCTGCTCAGCCCCAGCATTTT
CDR3 protein: CASSREVGAAQPQHF

J gene: TRBJ2-7
D gene: .
V gene: TRBV29-1
clone size: once
CDR3 DNA: TGCAGCGTCGGGACTCCTTCCTACGAGCAGTACTTC
CDR3 protein: CSVGTPSYEQYF

J gene: TRBJ2-1
D gene: .
V gene: TRBV9
clone size: .
CDR3 DNA: TGTGCCAGCAGCGTAGATAGCGGCTACAATGAGCAGTTCTTC
CDR3 protein: CASSVDSGYNEQFF

J gene: TRBJ2-7
D gene: .
V gene: TRBV19
clone size: .
CDR3 DNA: TGTGCCAGTAGTGTCGACAGGCCCGACTACGAGCAGTACTTC
CDR3 protein: CASSVDRPDYEQYF

J gene: TRBJ1-3
D gene: .
V gene: TRBV5-6
clone size: .
CDR3 DNA: TGTGCCAGCAGCCCCGGGGGGGGCAGGACTGGAAACACCATATATTTT
CDR3 protein: CASSPGGGRTGNTIYF

J gene: TRBJ1-1
D gene: .
V gene: TRBV6-2/TRBV6-3
clone size: .
CDR3 DNA: TGTGCCAGCAGCCCACTGACGAACACTGAAGCTTTCTTT
CDR3 protein: CASSPLTNTEAFF

J gene: TRBJ2-1
D gene: TRBD2
V gene: TRBV5-1
clone size: .
CDR3 DNA: TGCGCCAGCAGCGACTTAGCGGGGGATCGGAGCAATGAGCAGTTCTTC
CDR3 protein: CASSDLAGDRSNEQFF

J gene: TRBJ1-2
D gene: .
V gene: TRBV5-4
clone size: .
CDR3 DNA: TGTGCCAGCAGCTTTTGGGGGCGCGGGTATGGCTACACCTTC
CDR3 protein: CASSFWGRGYGYTF

J gene: TRBJ2-4
D gene: TRBD1
V gene: TRBV5-1
clone size: once
CDR3 DNA: TGCGCCAGCAGCTCTCCGGGACAGGGGGGACTTGAGTCCCCGCAGTACTTC
CDR3 protein: CASSSPGQGGLESPQYF

J gene: TRBJ1-2
D gene: .
V gene: TRBV15
clone size: .
CDR3 DNA: TGTGCCACCAGCAACAGGGCTTCAAATGGCTACACCTTC
CDR3 protein: CATSNRASNGYTF

J gene: TRBJ1-1
D gene: .
V gene: TRBV13
clone size: .
CDR3 DNA: TGTGCCAGCAGCTTAAGGTCGGTGAACACTGAAGCTTTCTTT
CDR3 protein: CASSLRSVNTEAFF

J gene: TRBJ2-1
D gene: TRBD2
V gene: TRBV9
clone size: once
CDR3 DNA: TGTGCCAGCAGCGTACGGAGCGGGAGTAACAATGAGCAGTTCTTC
CDR3 protein: CASSVRSGSNNEQFF

J gene: TRBJ1-1
D gene: .
V gene: TRBV3-1/TRBV3-2
clone size: .
CDR3 DNA: TGTGCCAGCAGATACTCCGGGAACACTGAAGCTTTCTTT
CDR3 protein: CASRYSGNTEAFF

J gene: TRBJ2-5
D gene: TRBD2
V gene: TRBV27
clone size: .
CDR3 DNA: TGTGCCAGCAGGGGACTAGCTAAGTACCAAGAGACCCAGTACTTC
CDR3 protein: CASRGLAKYQETQYF

J gene: TRBJ2-2
D gene: .
V gene: TRBV7-7
clone size: .
CDR3 DNA: TGTGCTAGCAGCCCAGGGACGAACACCGGGGAGCTGTTTTTT
CDR3 protein: CASSPGTNTGELFF

J gene: TRBJ2-3
D gene: TRBD2
V gene: TRBV27
clone size: .
CDR3 DNA: TGTGCCAGCAGTTCACTAGCGTCCCTGGGAGATACGCAGTATTTT
CDR3 protein: CASSSLASLGDTQYF

J gene: TRBJ1-4
D gene: .
V gene: TRBV5-6
clone size: .
CDR3 DNA: TGTGCCAGCAGCTCCAGGGTGGCTGAAAAACTGTTTTTT
CDR3 protein: CASSSRVAEKLFF

J gene: TRBJ2-1
D gene: TRBD2
V gene: TRBV11-3
clone size: .
CDR3 DNA: TGTGCCAGCAGCTCAGACGGGACTAGCGGGAAAAATGAGCAGTTCTTC
CDR3 protein: CASSSDGTSGKNEQFF